Each of the 18 T cell receptor beta chains below was sequenced from the same sample in a study of T cells in Graves' hyperthyroidism and ophthalmopathy. It was RNA transcripts that yielded the amplified TCR beta CDR3 regions. TCR CDR3 underwent first-round RT-PCR with the HTBI primer set. TCRdb independently ran MiXCR on the multiplex PCR reads; one entry per CDR3 protein. The sample shows 300,000 to 450,000 distinct CDR3 sequences, approximately 13% of them seen only once. The specimen sequenced was blood. The receptors originated from a man aged 25-40 years with Graves' hyperthyroidism that later progressed to Graves' ophthalmopathy.

This clonotype has a count of ten or more. The rearrangement joins TRBV7-8 to TRBJ2-7; 11 bases agree with TRBD1. V lost 5 bases and J lost 6; bases outside the gene matches: 6. The germline gives CDR1 SGHVS, CDR2 FQNEAQ. The CDR3 is made up of 14 amino acids. CDR3 amino acids: CASSPDRGPIEQYF. The DNA of the CDR3 is TGTGCCAGCAGCCCGGACAGGGGGCCTATCGAGCAGTACTTC.

This clonotype was counted ten times or more. This chain joins TRBV12-3 or TRBV12-4 and TRBJ2-3; D is possibly TRBD1 or TRBD2 (5 bases each). This CDR3 has 16 residues. V lost 5 bases, J lost 2 bases, and 17 bases lay in between. DNA for the CDR3: TGTGCCAGCAGTGCCGCCCGGGACCAGTTCACAGATACGCAGTATTTT. Residues: CASSAARDQFTDTQYF.

This clonotype was recorded many times. The gene calls are TRBV20-1 and TRBJ2-7; possible D gene TRBD2, 5 bases. The V end lost 1 base, the J end lost 3 bases, and 10 bases lay between the germline ends. CDR1 and CDR2 from the germline V gene are DFQATT and SNEGSKA (reference sequence). The CDR3 runs to 13 residues. The CDR3 spells CSARGRESYEQYF. DNA of the CDR3: TGCAGTGCTAGAGGCCGGGAAAGCTACGAGCAGTACTTC.

V and J are TRBV5-5 and TRBJ2-7; D might be TRBD1 (5 bases). Trimming cost V 2 bases and J 5 bases, with 14 bases left between them. The CDR3 loop spans 14 amino acids. From germline, CDR1 is SGHKS and CDR2 YYEKEE (reference sequence). The chain's CDR3 is CASSFVSGNNEQYF. Written as DNA, the CDR3 is TGTGCCAGCAGCTTTGTTTCAGGGAACAACGAGCAGTACTTC.

This clonotype was recorded at least ten times. Written as DNA, the CDR3 is TGTGCCAGCCGACTTAGCGGGGGGCCGAACTACGAGCAGTACTTC. It encodes CASRLSGGPNYEQYF. This chain links TRBV12-3 or TRBV12-4 with TRBJ2-7; 10 bases align to TRBD2. With V trimmed by 8 bases and J by 3 bases, 10 bases remained unmatched. The CDR3 sequence is 15 residues long.

The gene calls are TRBV20-1 and TRBJ1-5; D is undetermined. Trimming cost V 1 base and J 6 bases, with 7 bases left between them. The CDR3 sequence is 12 residues long. The V gene's germline CDR1 is DFQATT and CDR2 SNEGSKA (reference sequence). CDR3 protein: CSARGAGQPQHF. CDR3 nucleotide sequence: TGCAGTGCTAGAGGGGCGGGTCAGCCCCAGCATTTT.

This clonotype has ten or more counts. This chain joins TRBV7-6 and TRBJ2-1; D gene unclear. Germline V gives CDR1 SGHVS, CDR2 FNYEAQ. This CDR3 has 17 amino acids. Trimming cost V 2 bases and J 0 bases, with 14 bases left between them. For the CDR3, the DNA is TGTGCCAGCAGCTTAAATACCGGGTTGAGCTCCTACAATGAGCAGTTCTTC. Translated: CASSLNTGLSSYNEQFF. The variable domain in full, with the rest retrieved from reference TRBV7-6 and TRBJ2-1, is GAGVSQSPRYKVTKRGQDVALRCDPISGHVSLYWYRQALGQGPEFLTYFNYEAQQDKSGLPNDRFSAERPEGSISTLTIQRTEQRDSAMYRCASSLNTGLSSYNEQFFGPGTRLTVL.

This clonotype has a handful of counts. J is TRBJ2-1 and V is TRBV11-2; TRBD2 matches 11 bases. The CDR3 is 19 residues long. After removal of 3 bases from V and 0 bases from J, the junction contained 10 bases not matched to a gene. Looked up from germline, CDR1 is SGHAT and CDR2 is FQNNGV. CDR3 residues: CASSLGPTSGASSYNEQFF. The CDR3 DNA sequence: TGTGCCAGCAGCTTGGGCCCGACTAGCGGGGCGAGCTCCTACAATGAGCAGTTCTTC. Looking up the rest from reference TRBV11-2 and TRBJ2-1 gives the full variable domain: EAGVAQSPRYKIIEKRQSVAFWCNPISGHATLYWYQQILGQGPKLLIQFQNNGVVDDSQLPKDRFSAERLKGVDSTLKIQPAKLEDSAVYLCASSLGPTSGASSYNEQFFGPGTRLTVL.

V gene TRBV2 combines with J gene TRBJ2-2, with D uncertain. Trimming pared 2 bases from V and 3 bases from J, leaving 7 bases between. CDR1 and CDR2 from the germline V gene are SNHLY and FYNNEI. The CDR3 length is 14 residues. The CDR3 coding sequence is TGTGCCAGCAGTGAAAGACCTTACACCGGGGAGCTGTTTTTT. It specifies CASSERPYTGELFF. The full variable domain, rest sourced from reference TRBV2 and TRBJ2-2, is EPEVTQTPSHQVTQMGQEVILRCVPISNHLYFYWYRQILGQKVEFLVSFYNNEISEKSEIFDDQFSVERPDGSNFTLKIRSTKLEDSAMYFCASSERPYTGELFFGEGSRLTVL.

The J gene is TRBJ2-3, the V gene TRBV5-1, with D uncertain. This CDR3 is built from 15 residues. Trimming left V 0 bases short and J 0 bases short, with 8 bases between. From germline, CDR1 is SGHRS and CDR2 YFSETQ. Written as DNA, the CDR3 is TGCGCCAGCAGCTTGGAGGCAACTAGCACAGATACGCAGTATTTT. Translation: CASSLEATSTDTQYF.

This clonotype was counted many times. The V call is TRBV3-1, the J call TRBJ1-2; tentative D call: TRBD1 (5 bases). Germline CDR1 is LGHDT and CDR2 is YNNKEL (reference sequence). With 4 bases removed from V and 8 bases from J, the gap between germline ends came to 20 bases. This CDR3 is 15 amino acids long. The CDR3 is CASSPTGRRVWGYTF. CDR3 nucleotides: TGTGCCAGCAGCCCGACGGGGCGGAGGGTTTGGGGCTACACCTTC.

The V gene is TRBV10-3, the J gene TRBJ2-7; the D gene is possibly TRBD2 (6 bases). CDR3 length: 14 amino acids. V shed 2 bases and J shed 6 bases, with 14 bases lying between them. Germline CDR1 and CDR2: ENHRY and SYGVKD. The CDR3 region has the DNA TGTGCCATCAGTGAGGGACCCGCGCGGGGCGAGCAGTACTTC. Translating it yields CAISEGPARGEQYF.

This clonotype was picked up many times. As DNA, the CDR3 is TGTGCCAGCAGCGATCCGGGACAGGAGAATTCACCCCTCCACTTT. Protein: CASSDPGQENSPLHF. The chain employs TRBV11-1 and TRBJ1-6; 8 bases are a match to TRBD1. Germline CDR1 SGHAT, CDR2 FQDESV (reference sequence). After removal of 5 bases from V and 7 bases from J, the junction contained 7 bases not matched to a gene. This CDR3 has 15 amino acids.

In the case of this clonotype: A clone one base away is much larger, so this may be a read error. CDR3: CASSLGKIGYVQYF. Written as DNA, the CDR3 is TGTGCCAGCAGTTTGGGCAAGATAGGTTACGTGCAGTACTTC. V usage is TRBV28 and J usage is TRBJ2-7; no definite D call. Germline V CDR1 and CDR2: MDHEN, SYDVKM. CDR3 length equals 14 residues.

This clonotype has a handful of counts. CDR3 region: CASSLGSADTQYF. CDR3 sequence (DNA): TGTGCCAGCAGCTTAGGATCGGCAGATACGCAGTATTTT. J is TRBJ2-3 and V is TRBV7-6; D gene ambiguous. V shed 1 base and J shed 4 bases, with 6 bases lying between them. Germline V gene sequence: CDR1 SGHVS, CDR2 FNYEAQ. The CDR3 runs 13 residues.

This clonotype occurred many times. V and J are TRBV12-3 or TRBV12-4 and TRBJ1-4; possible D gene TRBD1, 6 bases. This CDR3 comprises 14 residues. The V gene lost 8 bases and the J gene lost 8 bases, with 18 bases spanning the gap. CDR3 protein: CASARGGLGEKLFF. Written as DNA, the CDR3 is TGTGCCAGCGCCCGGGGGGGGCTCGGGGAAAAACTGTTTTTT.

Ten or more counts support this clonotype. The chain recombines TRBV20-1 with TRBJ2-7; TRBD1 agrees at 9 bases. The CDR3 is 16 residues long. V shed 3 bases, J shed 3 bases, and the junction held 12 bases outside the gene matches. Germline-derived CDR1 and CDR2 are DFQATT and SNEGSKA (reference sequence). CDR3 nucleotide sequence: TGCAGTGCTAGCCCCGAGGACGGGACAGGGTACTACGAGCAGTACTTC. Amino acids: CSASPEDGTGYYEQYF.

The V gene is TRBV29-1, the J gene TRBJ2-7; D is possibly TRBD1 (5 bases). The CDR3 is 13 amino acids. The germline V and J ends were trimmed by 3 bases and 0 bases, with 9 bases remaining between them. CDR1 SQVTM and CDR2 ANQGSEA come from the germline V gene. CDR3 in DNA: TGCAGCGTTGAGATGGGGCCCTCCTACGAGCAGTACTTC. Protein: CSVEMGPSYEQYF.